This T cell receptor (beta chain) was captured in a study of blood T cell repertoires in COVID-19. Study-wide context: Italy, Spain and the United States were the sources of the convalescent and acute COVID-19 samples.

Methods used by the authors: Amplified reference gene primers provided the basis for estimating nucleated cell counts. TCRdb keeps only in-frame clones here, not all; method: immunoSEQ multiplex PCR. D and trimming come from the DNA, and the V and J calls and clone size come from that table. This table has 250,000 or so clones, about nine tenths appearing once. The V gene lost 3 bases and the J gene lost 5 bases, with 11 bases spanning the gap. The V gene's germline CDR1 is LNHDA and CDR2 SQIVND (reference sequence). The CDR3 extends over 13 amino acids. The TCR was taken from a man in his forties or fifties with active or convalescent COVID-19. The source material was peripheral blood. The chain joins TRBV19 to TRBJ2-7; D is undetermined. The CDR3: CASSIGGINEQYF. The CDR3 nucleotides read TGTGCCAGTAGTATCGGCGGCATCAACGAGCAGTACTTC.